This entry features one T cell receptor (beta chain) sequence. The antigen is unknown. The CDR3 contains 14 residues. Trimming left V 6 bases short and J 3 bases short, with 12 bases between. Germline CDR1 reads ENHRY; CDR2 reads SYGVKD. Here immunoSEQ multiplex PCR was the method, and the copy in TCRdb shows in-frame clones only, minus some. The sample consists of 100,000 or so clones, roughly 89% of them appearing once. This sample is part of a study of PD-1 blockade in classical Hodgkin lymphoma. Study summary: On a schedule of every 2 weeks, patients received nivolumab 3 mg/kg intravenously. Study-level points and caveats: Diminished baseline TCR diversity has been reported in newly diagnosed patients relative to healthy donors.

Each patient's relapse followed autologous stem cell transplantation, and brentuximab vedotin exposure varied. The chain combines TRBV10-3 with TRBJ2-1; D call uncertain. The sequencing here drew on peripheral blood mononuclear cells (PBMCs), taken before the second cycle of nivolumab. The source of this sequence is a human donor with classical Hodgkin lymphoma. The CDR3 sequence is CAISGEVDYNEQFF. For the CDR3, the DNA is TGTGCCATCAGCGGTGAGGTGGACTACAATGAGCAGTTCTTC.